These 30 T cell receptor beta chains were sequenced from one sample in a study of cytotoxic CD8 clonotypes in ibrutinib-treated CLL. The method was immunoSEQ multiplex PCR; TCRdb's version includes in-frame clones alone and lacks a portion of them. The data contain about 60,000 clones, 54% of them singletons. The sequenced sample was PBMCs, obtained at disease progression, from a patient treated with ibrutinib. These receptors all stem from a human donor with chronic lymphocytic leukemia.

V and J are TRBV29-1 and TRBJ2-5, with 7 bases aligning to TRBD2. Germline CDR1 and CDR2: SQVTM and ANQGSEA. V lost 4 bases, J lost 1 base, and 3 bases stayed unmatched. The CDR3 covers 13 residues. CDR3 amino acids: CSVVSGGQETQYF. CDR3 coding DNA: TGCAGCGTTGTTTCGGGGGGCCAAGAGACCCAGTACTTC.

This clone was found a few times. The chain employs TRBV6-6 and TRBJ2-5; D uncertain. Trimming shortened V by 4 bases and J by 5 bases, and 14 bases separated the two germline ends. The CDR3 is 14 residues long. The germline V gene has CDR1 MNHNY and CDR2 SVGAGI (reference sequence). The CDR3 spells CASSSHLGRETQYF. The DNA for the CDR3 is TGTGCCAGCAGTTCCCACCTTGGGCGGGAGACCCAGTACTTC.

The CDR3: CASSRMDRGVSWELFF. The CDR3 DNA reads TGTGCCAGCAGCAGGATGGACAGGGGAGTTAGTTGGGAGCTGTTTTTT. The chain uses TRBV11-2 and TRBJ2-2; the match to TRBD1 covers 9 bases. CDR3 length equals 16 residues. Germline trimming cut 5 bases from V and 9 bases from J; bases unmatched to any gene: 13. CDR1 is SGHAT and CDR2 is FQNNGV in the germline V gene.

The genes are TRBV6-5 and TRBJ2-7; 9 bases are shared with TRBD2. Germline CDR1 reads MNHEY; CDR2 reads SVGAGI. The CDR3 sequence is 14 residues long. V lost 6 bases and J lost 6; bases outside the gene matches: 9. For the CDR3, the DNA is TGTGCCAGCAGCCGAACCGGGACTAGCCGCGAGCAGTACTTC. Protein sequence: CASSRTGTSREQYF.

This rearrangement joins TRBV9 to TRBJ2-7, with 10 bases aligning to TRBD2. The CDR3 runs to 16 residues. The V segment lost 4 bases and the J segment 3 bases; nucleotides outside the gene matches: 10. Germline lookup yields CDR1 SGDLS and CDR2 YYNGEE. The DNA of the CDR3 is TGTGCCAGCAGCCCCTCTCCCGGACTAGCGGACTACGAGCAGTACTTC. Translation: CASSPSPGLADYEQYF.

CDR3 coding DNA: TGTGCCACCCGAACCGGGGAGCTGTTTTTT. Translated: CATRTGELFF. V gene TRBV28 combines with J gene TRBJ2-2; D is uncertain. The germline V and J ends were trimmed by 10 bases and 5 bases, with 5 bases remaining between them. CDR1 and CDR2 from the germline V gene are MDHEN and SYDVKM. The CDR3 length is 10 residues.

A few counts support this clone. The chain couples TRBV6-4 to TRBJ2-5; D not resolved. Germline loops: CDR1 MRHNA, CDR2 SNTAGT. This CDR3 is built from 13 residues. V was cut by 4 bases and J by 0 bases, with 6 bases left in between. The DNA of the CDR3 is TGTGCCAGCAGTGCCCAGTACCAAGAGACCCAGTACTTC. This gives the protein CASSAQYQETQYF.

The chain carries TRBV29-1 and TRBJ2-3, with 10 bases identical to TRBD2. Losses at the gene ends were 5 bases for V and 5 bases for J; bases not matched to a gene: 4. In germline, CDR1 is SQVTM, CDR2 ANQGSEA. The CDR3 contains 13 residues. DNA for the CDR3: TGCAGCGTTCACCAGCGGGGGGGAGATACGCAGTATTTT. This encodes CSVHQRGGDTQYF.

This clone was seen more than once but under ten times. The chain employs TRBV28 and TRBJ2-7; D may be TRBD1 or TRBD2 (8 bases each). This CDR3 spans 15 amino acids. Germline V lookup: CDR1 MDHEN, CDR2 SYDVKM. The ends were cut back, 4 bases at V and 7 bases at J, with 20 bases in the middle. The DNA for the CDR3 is TGTGCCAGCAGTTCTGCCGGGACAGGCGGGGGGGAGCAGTACTTC. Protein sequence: CASSSAGTGGGEQYF.

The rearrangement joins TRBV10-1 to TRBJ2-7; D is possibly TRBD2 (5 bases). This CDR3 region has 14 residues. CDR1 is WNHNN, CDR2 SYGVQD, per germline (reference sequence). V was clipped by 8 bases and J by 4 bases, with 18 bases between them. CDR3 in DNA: TGCGCCAGCGAACCCGTAAAGGGAGAATACGAGCAGTACTTC. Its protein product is CASEPVKGEYEQYF.

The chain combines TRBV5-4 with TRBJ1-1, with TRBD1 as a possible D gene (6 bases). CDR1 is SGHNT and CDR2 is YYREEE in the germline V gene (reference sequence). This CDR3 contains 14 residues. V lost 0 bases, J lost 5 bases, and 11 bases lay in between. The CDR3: CASSLGQGSTEAFF. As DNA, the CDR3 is TGTGCCAGCAGCTTGGGGCAGGGGAGTACTGAAGCTTTCTTT.

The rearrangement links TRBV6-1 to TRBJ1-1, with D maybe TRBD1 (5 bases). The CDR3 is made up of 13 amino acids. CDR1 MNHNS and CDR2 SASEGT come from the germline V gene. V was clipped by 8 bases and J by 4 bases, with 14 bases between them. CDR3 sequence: CASQIGDGTEAFF. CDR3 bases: TGTGCCAGCCAAATAGGGGACGGCACTGAAGCTTTCTTT.

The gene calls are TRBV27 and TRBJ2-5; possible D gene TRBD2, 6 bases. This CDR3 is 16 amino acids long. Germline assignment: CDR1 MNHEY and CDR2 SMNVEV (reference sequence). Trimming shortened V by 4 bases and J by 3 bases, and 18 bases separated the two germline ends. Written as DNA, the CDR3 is TGTGCCAGCAGTTCCTGGAGTAGCGGTGATAAAGAGACCCAGTACTTC. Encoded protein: CASSSWSSGDKETQYF.

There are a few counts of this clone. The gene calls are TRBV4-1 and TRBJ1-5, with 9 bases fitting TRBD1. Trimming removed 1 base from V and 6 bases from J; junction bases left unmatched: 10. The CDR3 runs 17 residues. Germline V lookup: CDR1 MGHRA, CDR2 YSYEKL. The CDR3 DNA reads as TGCGCCAGCAGCCAAGTGTACGGGACAGGGAGTACTCAGCCCCAGCATTTT. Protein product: CASSQVYGTGSTQPQHF.

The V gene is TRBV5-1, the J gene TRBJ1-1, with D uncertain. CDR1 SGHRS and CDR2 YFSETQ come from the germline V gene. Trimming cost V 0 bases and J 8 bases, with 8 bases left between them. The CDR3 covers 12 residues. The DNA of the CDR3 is TGCGCCAGCAGCTTGGCCGGAGGAGAAGCTTTCTTT. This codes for CASSLAGGEAFF.

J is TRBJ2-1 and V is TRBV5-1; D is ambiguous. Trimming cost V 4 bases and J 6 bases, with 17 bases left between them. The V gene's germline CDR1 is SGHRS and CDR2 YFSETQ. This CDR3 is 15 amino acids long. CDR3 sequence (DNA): TGCGCCAGCAGCCCTGGACCAGTCCCGGGCAATGAGCAGTTCTTC. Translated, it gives CASSPGPVPGNEQFF.

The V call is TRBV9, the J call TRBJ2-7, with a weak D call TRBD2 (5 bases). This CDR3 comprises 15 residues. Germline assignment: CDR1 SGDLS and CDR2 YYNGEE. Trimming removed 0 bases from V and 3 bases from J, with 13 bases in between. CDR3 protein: CASSVDPAANYEQYF. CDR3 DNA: TGTGCCAGCAGCGTAGATCCAGCGGCCAACTACGAGCAGTACTTC.

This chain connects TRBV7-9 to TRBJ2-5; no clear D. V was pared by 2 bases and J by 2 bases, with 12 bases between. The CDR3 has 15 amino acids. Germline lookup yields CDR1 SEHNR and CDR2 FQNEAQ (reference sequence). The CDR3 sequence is CASSLPLAVQETQYF. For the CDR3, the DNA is TGTGCCAGCAGCTTACCGCTGGCAGTGCAAGAGACCCAGTACTTC.

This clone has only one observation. The CDR3 DNA is TGCGCCAGCAGCTTGGCGGGAAGGGGTACAGATACGCAGTATTTT. It translates to CASSLAGRGTDTQYF. The chain combines TRBV5-1 with TRBJ2-3, with D perhaps being TRBD1 or TRBD2 (5 bases each). From germline, CDR1 is SGHRS and CDR2 YFSETQ. CDR3 length equals 15 residues. V lost 0 bases, J lost 3 bases, and 11 bases lay in between.

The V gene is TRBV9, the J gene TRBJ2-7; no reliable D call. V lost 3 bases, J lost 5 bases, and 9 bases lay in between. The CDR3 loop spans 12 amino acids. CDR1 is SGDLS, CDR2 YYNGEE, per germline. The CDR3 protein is CASSAFMDEQYF. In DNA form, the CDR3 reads TGTGCCAGCAGCGCCTTCATGGACGAGCAGTACTTC.

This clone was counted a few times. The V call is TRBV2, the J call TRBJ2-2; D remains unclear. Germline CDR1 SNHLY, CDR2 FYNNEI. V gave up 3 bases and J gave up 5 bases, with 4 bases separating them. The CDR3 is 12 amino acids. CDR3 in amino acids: CASSEGTGELFF. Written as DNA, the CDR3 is TGTGCCAGCAGTGAGGGGACCGGGGAGCTGTTTTTT.

The chain's CDR3 is CASSDNLGGALHF. The CDR3 DNA reads as TGTGCCAGCAGTGACAACTTGGGGGGGGCCCTCCACTTT. The chain has TRBV6-4 and TRBJ1-6; D perhaps matches TRBD1 (5 bases). Germline V gives CDR1 MRHNA, CDR2 SNTAGT. The CDR3 has 13 amino acids. The V gene lost 2 bases and the J gene lost 14 bases, with 13 bases spanning the gap.

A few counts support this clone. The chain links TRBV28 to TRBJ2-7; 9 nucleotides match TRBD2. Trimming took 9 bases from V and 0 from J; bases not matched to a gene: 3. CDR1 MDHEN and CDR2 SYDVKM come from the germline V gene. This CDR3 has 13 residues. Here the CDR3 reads CASLAGASYEQYF. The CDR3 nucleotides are TGTGCCAGTTTAGCGGGAGCCTCCTACGAGCAGTACTTC.

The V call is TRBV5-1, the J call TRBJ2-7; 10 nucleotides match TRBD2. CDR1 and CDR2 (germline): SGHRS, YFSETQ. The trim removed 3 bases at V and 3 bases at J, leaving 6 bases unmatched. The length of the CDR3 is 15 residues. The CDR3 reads CASSSGLAAIYEQYF. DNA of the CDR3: TGCGCCAGCAGCTCCGGACTAGCGGCTATCTACGAGCAGTACTTC.

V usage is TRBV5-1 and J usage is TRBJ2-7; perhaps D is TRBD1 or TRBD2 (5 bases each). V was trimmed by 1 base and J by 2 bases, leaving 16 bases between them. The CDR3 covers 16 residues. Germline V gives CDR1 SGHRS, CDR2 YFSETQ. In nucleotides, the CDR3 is TGCGCCAGCAGCTTGCCGGGACCCAAAGAAACCTACGAGCAGTACTTC. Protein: CASSLPGPKETYEQYF.

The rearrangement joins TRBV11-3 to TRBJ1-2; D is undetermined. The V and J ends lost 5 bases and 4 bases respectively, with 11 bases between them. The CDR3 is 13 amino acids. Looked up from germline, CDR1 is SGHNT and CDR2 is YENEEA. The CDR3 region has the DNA TGTGCCAGCAGCCTATCCATATTCTATGGCTACACCTTC. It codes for CASSLSIFYGYTF. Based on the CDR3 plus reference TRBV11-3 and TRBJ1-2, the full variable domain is EAGVVQSPRYKIIEKKQPVAFWCNPISGHNTLYWYLQNLGQGPELLIRYENEEAVDDSQLPKDRFSAERLKGVDSTLKIQPAELGDSAVYLCASSLSIFYGYTFGSGTRLTVV.

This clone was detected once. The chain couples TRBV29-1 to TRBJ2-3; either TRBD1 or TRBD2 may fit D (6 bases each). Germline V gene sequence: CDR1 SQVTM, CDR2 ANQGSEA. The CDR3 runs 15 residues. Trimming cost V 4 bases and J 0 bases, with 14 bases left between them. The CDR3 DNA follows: TGCAGCGTTGGCAAACCGGGGGCTAGCACAGATACGCAGTATTTT. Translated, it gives CSVGKPGASTDTQYF.

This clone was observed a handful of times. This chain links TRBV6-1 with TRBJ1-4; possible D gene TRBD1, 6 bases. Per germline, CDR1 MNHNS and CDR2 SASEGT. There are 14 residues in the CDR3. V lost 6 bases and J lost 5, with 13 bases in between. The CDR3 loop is CASSLGQKNEKLFF. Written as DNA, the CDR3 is TGTGCCAGCAGCCTCGGACAGAAGAATGAAAAACTGTTTTTT.

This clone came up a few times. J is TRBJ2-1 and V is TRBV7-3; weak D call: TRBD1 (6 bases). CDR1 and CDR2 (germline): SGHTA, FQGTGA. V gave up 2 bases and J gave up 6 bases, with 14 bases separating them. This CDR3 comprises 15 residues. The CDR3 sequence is CASSLAGMGANEQFF. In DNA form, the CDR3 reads TGTGCCAGCAGCTTAGCAGGGATGGGGGCCAATGAGCAGTTCTTC.

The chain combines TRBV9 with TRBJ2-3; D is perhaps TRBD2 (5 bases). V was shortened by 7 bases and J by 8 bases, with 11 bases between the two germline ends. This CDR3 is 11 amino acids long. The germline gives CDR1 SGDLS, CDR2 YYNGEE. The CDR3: CASGLEGTQYF. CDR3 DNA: TGTGCCAGCGGCCTCGAGGGTACGCAGTATTTT.